These T cell receptor beta chains were read from a single sample in a study of T cells after yellow fever vaccination. Using its own MiXCR run on the 5' RACE reads, TCRdb lists one record per CDR3 protein. The table shows more than 300,000 distinct CDR3 sequences, with over 3.5% occurring only once. The sample here was PBMCs, taken 15 days after the yellow fever booster vaccination. These receptors originate from a man younger than 30 who received the YFV17D yellow fever vaccine. The CDR3 runs from the conserved cysteine through the conserved F or W. D genes are given only for firm matches. Rows give clone size only sometimes, using once, few, many, or a class for an expanded clone.

cdr3_length clone_size j_call v_call d_call cdr3_aa cdr3_nt
11 many TRBJ2-3 TRBV10-3 NA CAISAGDTQYF TGTGCCATCAGTGCGGGGGATACGCAGTATTTT
12 NA TRBJ2-3 TRBV6-5 NA CASRRGTDTQYF TGTGCCAGCCGGAGGGGTACAGATACGCAGTATTTT
15 many TRBJ1-3 TRBV7-2 NA CASSLGTSSGNTIYF TGTGCCAGCAGCTTAGGGACCTCCTCTGGAAACACCATATATTTT
15 many TRBJ2-1 TRBV3-1 TRBD1 CASSQTGGHQNQQFF TGTGCCAGCAGCCAAACAGGGGGTCACCAAAATCAGCAGTTCTTC
12 many TRBJ2-7 TRBV19 NA CASSTPRGPRYF TGTGCCAGTAGTACACCACGGGGCCCCCGGTACTTC
14 many TRBJ1-4 TRBV6-6 NA CASTLGTSNEKLFF TGTGCCAGCACGTTGGGGACTTCAAATGAAAAACTGTTTTTT
13 few TRBJ2-5 TRBV7-2 NA CASRVQGTETQYF TGTGCCAGCAGGGTTCAGGGGACAGAGACCCAGTACTTC
13 many TRBJ2-1 TRBV4-3 NA CASSQGQGWEQFF TGCGCCAGCAGCCAAGGGCAGGGCTGGGAGCAGTTCTTC
13 NA TRBJ1-1 TRBV2 NA CASSMEWNTEAFF TGTGCCAGCAGTATGGAGTGGAACACTGAAGCTTTCTTT
14 NA TRBJ2-5 TRBV11-2 NA CASTSYRQQETQYF TGTGCCAGCACCTCCTACAGGCAACAAGAGACCCAGTACTTC
11 many TRBJ1-6 TRBV12-5 NA CASGFNSPLHF TGTGCTAGTGGTTTTAATTCACCCCTCCACTTT
15 NA TRBJ2-6 TRBV24-1 NA CATSHYSSGANVLTF TGTGCCACCAGTCACTACAGCTCTGGGGCCAACGTCCTGACTTTC
13 many TRBJ2-4 TRBV7-2 NA CASSLPGVNIQYF TGTGCCAGCAGCTTACCCGGGGTGAACATTCAGTACTTC
14 few TRBJ2-3 TRBV11-3 NA CASSPEGGADTQYF TGTGCCAGCAGCCCAGAGGGGGGGGCAGATACGCAGTATTTT
15 few TRBJ1-6 TRBV5-6 NA CASSLSKGSNSPLHF TGTGCCAGCAGCTTATCTAAGGGAAGTAATTCACCCCTCCACTTT
16 many TRBJ1-4 TRBV7-2 NA CASSLFGRSGGEKLFF TGTGCCAGCAGCCTATTTGGAAGGTCCGGAGGTGAAAAACTGTTTTTT
14 NA TRBJ1-4 TRBV19 TRBD1 CASNGQALNEKLFF TGTGCCAGTAACGGACAGGCCCTTAATGAAAAACTGTTTTTT
16 many TRBJ2-3 TRBV7-3 TRBD2 CASSSGLAGVSDTQYF TGTGCCAGCAGCTCGGGACTAGCGGGGGTGTCAGATACGCAGTATTTT
14 few TRBJ2-1 TRBV27 NA CASSFSGRYNEQFF TGTGCCAGCAGTTTCTCCGGGAGATACAATGAGCAGTTCTTC
14 few TRBJ2-5 TRBV12-3/TRBV12-4 NA CASSLGGGVGDQYF TGTGCCAGCAGTTTAGGGGGCGGCGTAGGGGACCAGTACTTC
14 NA TRBJ2-5 TRBV7-8 NA CASSSRLGQETQYF TGTGCCAGCAGCTCAAGATTGGGGCAAGAGACCCAGTACTTC
12 few TRBJ2-5 TRBV19 TRBD1 CASSTTPGQEYF TGTGCCAGTAGTACTACTCCGGGACAGGAATACTTC
13 few TRBJ1-1 TRBV5-4 NA CASSLFDNTEAFF TGTGCCAGCAGCTTGTTTGACAACACTGAAGCTTTCTTT
15 many TRBJ2-5 TRBV12-3/TRBV12-4 NA CASSLGIRVKETQYF TGTGCCAGCAGTTTAGGTATTAGGGTAAAAGAGACCCAGTACTTC
14 many TRBJ2-1 TRBV7-3 TRBD2 CASSFGLAGGEQFF TGTGCCAGCAGCTTCGGACTAGCTGGCGGTGAGCAGTTCTTC
16 many TRBJ2-3 TRBV5-6 TRBD2 CASSDPGTSFSDTQYF TGTGCCAGCAGCGACCCCGGGACTAGCTTTTCAGATACGCAGTATTTT
17 few TRBJ2-7 TRBV27 NA CASSIHGQGMGSYEQYF TGTGCCAGCAGCATACACGGGCAGGGGATGGGGTCCTACGAGCAGTACTTC
16 few TRBJ1-5 TRBV7-2 NA CASSLAGDYSNQPQHF TGTGCCAGCAGCTTAGCGGGGGATTATAGCAATCAGCCCCAGCATTTT
13 few TRBJ2-7 TRBV25-1 NA CASSEPSPGEQYF TGTGCCAGCAGTGAGCCTAGTCCGGGGGAGCAGTACTTC
16 few TRBJ1-6 TRBV27 TRBD1 CASTWQGARGRSPLHF TGTGCCAGCACGTGGCAGGGGGCAAGGGGTAGGTCACCCCTCCACTTT
13 few TRBJ1-1 TRBV7-9 NA CASSSRRDTEAFF TGTGCCAGCAGCTCCCGTCGGGACACTGAAGCTTTCTTT
15 many TRBJ2-5 TRBV10-3 NA CATGAHRVERETQYF TGTGCCACCGGAGCCCACAGGGTTGAACGCGAGACCCAGTACTTC
15 many TRBJ2-5 TRBV24-1 TRBD1 CATSPGQGGEETQYF TGTGCCACCAGCCCGGGACAGGGCGGGGAAGAGACCCAGTACTTC
16 many TRBJ2-3 TRBV10-3 NA CAISESTSSITDTQYF TGTGCCATCAGTGAGTCGACCAGCTCCATTACGGATACGCAGTATTTT
15 NA TRBJ2-3 TRBV14 NA CASSQAPLAADTQYF TGTGCCAGCAGCCAAGCTCCACTGGCGGCAGATACGCAGTATTTT
15 many TRBJ1-5 TRBV6-4 TRBD1 CASSDSDRGDQPQHF TGTGCCAGCAGTGATTCGGACAGGGGGGATCAGCCCCAGCATTTT
12 few TRBJ2-3 TRBV4-1 NA CASSQDNRDLYF TGCGCCAGCAGTCAGGACAACCGAGACCTGTATTTT
16 few TRBJ1-6 TRBV11-2 TRBD1 CASSLGTQGAVSPLHF TGTGCCAGCAGCTTAGGGACCCAGGGGGCAGTATCACCCCTCCACTTT
14 many TRBJ2-2 TRBV12-3/TRBV12-4 TRBD1 CASTWTGRPGELFF TGTGCCAGCACCTGGACAGGGCGGCCCGGGGAGCTGTTTTTT
14 many TRBJ1-6 TRBV5-1 NA CASSLEAGNSPLHF TGCGCCAGCAGCTTGGAGGCAGGGAATTCACCCCTCCACTTT